This TCR beta chain was documented in a study of Ad26.COV2.S vaccination and SARS-CoV-2 variants. Looking at the study overall: Of the COV1001 trial arms, the Ad26.COV2.S arm included the donor.

On this clone itself: Its antigen is unidentified.

Study-wide points: Substantial breadth was reported for post-vaccination spike-specific CD8+ and CD4+ T cells.

V lost 10 bases to trimming and J lost 6 bases; unmatched junction nucleotides: 9. CDR3 length equals 14 residues. In germline, CDR1 is LNHDA, CDR2 SQIVND (reference sequence). Treatment reported: approximately 18 received Ad26.COV2.S at low or high dose, single or two shots; five or six received placebo; per-sample allocation not given. Day 63 after the first vaccine or placebo injection was the time point for sampling. This Boston cohort included adults aged 18-55 years. The administered vaccine (an Ad26 vector) expressed Wuhan-strain SARS-CoV-2 spike. Here immunoSEQ multiplex PCR was the method, and the copy in TCRdb shows in-frame clones only, minus some. The sample lists 300,000 to 400,000 clones; around 90% were seen once.

The sequence was collected from a person between 18 and 59 years old who received the Ad26.COV2.S COVID-19 vaccine or a placebo. Here the sequenced sample was peripheral blood, taken in a trial of Ad26.COV2.S vaccine versus placebo. The chain uses TRBV19 and TRBJ2-3, with TRBD1 matching 11 bases. CDR3 sequence: CATSWDRGEDTQYF. CDR3 DNA: TGTGCCACCAGTTGGGACAGGGGGGAGGATACGCAGTATTTT.